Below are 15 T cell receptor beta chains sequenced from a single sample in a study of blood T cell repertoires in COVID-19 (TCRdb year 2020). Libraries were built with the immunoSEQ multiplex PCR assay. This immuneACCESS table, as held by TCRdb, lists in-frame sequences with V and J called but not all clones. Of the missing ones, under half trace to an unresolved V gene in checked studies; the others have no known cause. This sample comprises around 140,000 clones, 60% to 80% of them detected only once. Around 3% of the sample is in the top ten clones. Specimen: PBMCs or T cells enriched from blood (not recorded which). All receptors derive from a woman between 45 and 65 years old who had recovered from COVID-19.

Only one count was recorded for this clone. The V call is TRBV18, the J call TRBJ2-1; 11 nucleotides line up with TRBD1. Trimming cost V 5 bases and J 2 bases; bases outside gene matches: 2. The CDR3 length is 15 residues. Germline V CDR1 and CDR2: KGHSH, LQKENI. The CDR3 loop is CASSSGQGAYNEQFF. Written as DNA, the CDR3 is TGTGCCAGCTCATCGGGACAGGGGGCCTACAATGAGCAGTTCTTC. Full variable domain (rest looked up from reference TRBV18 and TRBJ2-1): NAGVMQNPRHLVRRRGQEARLRCSPMKGHSHVYWYRQLPEEGLKFMVYLQKENIIDESGMPKERFSAEFPKEGPSILRIQQVVRGDSAAYFCASSSGQGAYNEQFFGPGTRLTVL.

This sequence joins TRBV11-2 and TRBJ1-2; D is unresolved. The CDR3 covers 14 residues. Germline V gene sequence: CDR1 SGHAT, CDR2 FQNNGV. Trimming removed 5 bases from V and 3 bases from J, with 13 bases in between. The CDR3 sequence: CASSPPGIDYGYTF. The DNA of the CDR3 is TGTGCCAGCAGCCCCCCCGGGATCGACTATGGCTACACCTTC.

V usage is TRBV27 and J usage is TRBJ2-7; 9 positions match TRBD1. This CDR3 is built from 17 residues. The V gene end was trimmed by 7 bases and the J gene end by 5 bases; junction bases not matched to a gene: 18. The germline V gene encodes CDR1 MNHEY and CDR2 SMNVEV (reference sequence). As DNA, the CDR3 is TGTGCCAGCAAACCGGGACAGGGAATCACGGGGGCGAACGAGCAGTACTTC. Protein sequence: CASKPGQGITGANEQYF.

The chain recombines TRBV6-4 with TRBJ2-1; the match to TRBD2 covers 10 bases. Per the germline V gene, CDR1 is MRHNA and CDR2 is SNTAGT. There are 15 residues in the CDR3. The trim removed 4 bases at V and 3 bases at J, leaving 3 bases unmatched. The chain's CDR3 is CASSAGLADYNEQFF. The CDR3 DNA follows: TGTGCCAGCAGTGCCGGACTAGCGGACTACAATGAGCAGTTCTTC.

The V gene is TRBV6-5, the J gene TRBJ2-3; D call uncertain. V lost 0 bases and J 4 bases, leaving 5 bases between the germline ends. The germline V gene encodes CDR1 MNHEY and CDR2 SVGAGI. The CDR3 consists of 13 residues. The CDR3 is CASSYSSADTQYF. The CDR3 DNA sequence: TGTGCCAGCAGTTACTCGTCGGCAGATACGCAGTATTTT.

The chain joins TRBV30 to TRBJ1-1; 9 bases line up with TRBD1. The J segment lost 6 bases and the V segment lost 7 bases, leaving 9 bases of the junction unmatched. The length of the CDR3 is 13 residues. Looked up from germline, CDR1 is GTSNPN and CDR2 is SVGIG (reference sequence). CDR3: CALSRDREAEAFF. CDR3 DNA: TGTGCCTTGAGCCGGGACAGGGAGGCTGAAGCTTTCTTT.

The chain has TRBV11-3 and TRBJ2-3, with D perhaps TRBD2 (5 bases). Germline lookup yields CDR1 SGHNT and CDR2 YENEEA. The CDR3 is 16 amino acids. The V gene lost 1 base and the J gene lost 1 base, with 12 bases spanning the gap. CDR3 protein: CASSLVFGVGTDTQYF. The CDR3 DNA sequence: TGTGCCAGCAGCTTAGTCTTCGGGGTAGGCACAGATACGCAGTATTTT.

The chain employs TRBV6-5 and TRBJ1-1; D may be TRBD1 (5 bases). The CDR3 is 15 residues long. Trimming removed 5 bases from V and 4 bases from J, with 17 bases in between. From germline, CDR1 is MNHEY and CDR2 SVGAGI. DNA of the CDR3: TGTGCCAGCAGTACCCCCGGGGGACTTCCCACTGAAGCTTTCTTT. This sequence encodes CASSTPGGLPTEAFF.

This CDR3 is CASRSSLGGRALSGELFF. CDR3 sequence (DNA): TGTGCCAGCAGATCGAGCCTTGGCGGGAGGGCCCTATCCGGGGAGCTGTTTTTT. The chain recombines TRBV7-6 with TRBJ2-2; 9 bases match TRBD2. CDR1 and CDR2 (germline): SGHVS, FNYEAQ. The CDR3 contains 18 residues. The ends lost 6 bases at V and 6 bases at J; junction bases unmatched: 17. Supplemented by reference TRBV7-6 and TRBJ2-2, the full variable domain reads GAGVSQSPRYKVTKRGQDVALRCDPISGHVSLYWYRQALGQGPEFLTYFNYEAQQDKSGLPNDRFSAERPEGSISTLTIQRTEQRDSAMYRCASRSSLGGRALSGELFFGEGSRLTVL.

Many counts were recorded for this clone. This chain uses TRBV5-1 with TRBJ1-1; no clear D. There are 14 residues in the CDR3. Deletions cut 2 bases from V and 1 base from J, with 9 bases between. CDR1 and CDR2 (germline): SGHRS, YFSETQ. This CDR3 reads CASSFGVGNTEAFF. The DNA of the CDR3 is TGCGCCAGCAGCTTCGGAGTGGGGAACACTGAAGCTTTCTTT.

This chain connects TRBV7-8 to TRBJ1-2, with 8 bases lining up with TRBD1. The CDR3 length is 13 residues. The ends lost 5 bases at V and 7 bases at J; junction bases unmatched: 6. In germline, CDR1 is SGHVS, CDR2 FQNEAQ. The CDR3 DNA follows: TGTGCCAGCAGCCCCGCAGGGGGCAGTGGCTACACCTTC. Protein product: CASSPAGGSGYTF.

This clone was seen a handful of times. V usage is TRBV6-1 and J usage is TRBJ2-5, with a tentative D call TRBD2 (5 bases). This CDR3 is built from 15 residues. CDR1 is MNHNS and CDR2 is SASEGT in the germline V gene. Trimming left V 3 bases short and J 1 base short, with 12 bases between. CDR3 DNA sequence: TGTGCCAGCAGTGAGATGGACTTCCTCCAAGAGACCCAGTACTTC. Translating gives CASSEMDFLQETQYF.

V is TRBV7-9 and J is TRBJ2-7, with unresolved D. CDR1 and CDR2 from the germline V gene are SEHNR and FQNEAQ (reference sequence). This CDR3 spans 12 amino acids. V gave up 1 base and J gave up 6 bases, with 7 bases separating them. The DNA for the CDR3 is TGTGCCAGCAGCTTAGTGTCCAGCGAGCAGTACTTC. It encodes CASSLVSSEQYF.

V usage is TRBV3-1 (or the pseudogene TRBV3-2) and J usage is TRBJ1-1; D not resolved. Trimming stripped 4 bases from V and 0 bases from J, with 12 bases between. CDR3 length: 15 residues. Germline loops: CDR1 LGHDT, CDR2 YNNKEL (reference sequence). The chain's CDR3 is CASSPRRILNTEAFF. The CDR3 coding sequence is TGTGCCAGCAGCCCCCGGAGAATATTGAACACTGAAGCTTTCTTT.

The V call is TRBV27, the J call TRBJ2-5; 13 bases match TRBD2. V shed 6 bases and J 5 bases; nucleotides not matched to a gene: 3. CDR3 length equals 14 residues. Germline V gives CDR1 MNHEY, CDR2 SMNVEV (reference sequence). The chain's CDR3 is CASSTTSGGETQYF. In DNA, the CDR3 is TGTGCCAGCAGCACGACTAGCGGGGGGGAGACCCAGTACTTC.